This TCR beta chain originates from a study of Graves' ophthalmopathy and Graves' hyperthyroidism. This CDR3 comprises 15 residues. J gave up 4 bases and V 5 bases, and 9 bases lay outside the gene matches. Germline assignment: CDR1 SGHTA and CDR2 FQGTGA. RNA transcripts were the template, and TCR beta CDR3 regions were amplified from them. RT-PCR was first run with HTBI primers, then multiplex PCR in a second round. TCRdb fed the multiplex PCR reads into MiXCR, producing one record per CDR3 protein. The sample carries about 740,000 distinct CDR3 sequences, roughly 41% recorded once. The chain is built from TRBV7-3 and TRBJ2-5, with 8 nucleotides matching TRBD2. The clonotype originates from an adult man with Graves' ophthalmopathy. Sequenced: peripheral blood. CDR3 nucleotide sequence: TGTGCCAGCAGCCGAGCAGGGCGGGGGGTAGAGACCCAGTACTTC. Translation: CASSRAGRGVETQYF.